The clone carrying this TCR beta chain was observed at least ten times. The antigen is undetermined. This entry belongs to a study of T cell repertoires in cytomegalovirus infection. For the study at large: In the study, CMV epitopes included recently identified HLA-C-restricted and well-studied HLA-B-restricted ones. In public TCR beta signatures, there were indications of both CMV infection and matching HLA type. Study-wide points: The ex vivo response was dominated by HLA-C-restricted CMV-specific TCR beta clonotypes.

Germline V gene sequence: CDR1 SGHTA, CDR2 FQGNSA. The CDR3 loop spans 14 amino acids. Trimming stripped 5 bases from V and 1 base from J, with 10 bases between. A single record per CDR3 protein comes from TCRdb applying MiXCR to the reads. This table holds 650,000 to 850,000 distinct CDR3 sequences, around 29% found once. The receptor's source is a human donor in good health (CMV status not recorded). Some clones in this sample may be carry-over from other donors' samples. This sample comprised cultured CD8+ T cells from PBMCs, obtained from culture after CMV antigen stimulation. The genes are TRBV7-2 and TRBJ2-3, with a weak D call TRBD2 (6 bases). Written as DNA, the CDR3 is TGTGCCAGCAGCCTCTGGGGGGGCACAGATACGCAGTATTTT. This gives the protein CASSLWGGTDTQYF.